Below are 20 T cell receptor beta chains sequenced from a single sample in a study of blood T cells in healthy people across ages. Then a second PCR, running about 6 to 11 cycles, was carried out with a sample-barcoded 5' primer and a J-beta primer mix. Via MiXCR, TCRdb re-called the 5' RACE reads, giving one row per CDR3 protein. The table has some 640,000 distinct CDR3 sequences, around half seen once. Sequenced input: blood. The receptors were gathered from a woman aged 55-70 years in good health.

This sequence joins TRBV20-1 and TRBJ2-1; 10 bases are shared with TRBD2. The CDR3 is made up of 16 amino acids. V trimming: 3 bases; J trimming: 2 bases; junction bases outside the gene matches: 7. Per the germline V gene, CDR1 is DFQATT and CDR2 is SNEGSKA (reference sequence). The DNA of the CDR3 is TGCAGTGCTAGGGCTAGCGGGAGTATTACCTACAATGAGCAGTTCTTC. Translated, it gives CSARASGSITYNEQFF.

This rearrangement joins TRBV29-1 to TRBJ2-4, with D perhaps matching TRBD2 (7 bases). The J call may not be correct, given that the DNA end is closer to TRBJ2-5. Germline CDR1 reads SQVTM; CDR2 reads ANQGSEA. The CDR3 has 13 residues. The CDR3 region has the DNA TGCAGCGTGGAACGGGGGGCGAGGGAGACCCAGTACTTC. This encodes CSVERGARETQYF.

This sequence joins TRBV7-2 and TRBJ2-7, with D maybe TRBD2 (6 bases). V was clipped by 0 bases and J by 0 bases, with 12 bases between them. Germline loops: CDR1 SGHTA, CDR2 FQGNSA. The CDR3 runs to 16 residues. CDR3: CASSLAPGTHSYEQYF. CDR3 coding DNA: TGTGCCAGCAGCTTAGCCCCCGGGACTCACTCCTACGAGCAGTACTTC. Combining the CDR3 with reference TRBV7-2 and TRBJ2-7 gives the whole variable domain GAGVSQSPSNKVTEKGKDVELRCDPISGHTALYWYRQSLGQGLEFLIYFQGNSAPDKSGLPSDRFSAERTGGSVSTLTIQRTQQEDSAVYLCASSLAPGTHSYEQYFGPGTRLTVT.

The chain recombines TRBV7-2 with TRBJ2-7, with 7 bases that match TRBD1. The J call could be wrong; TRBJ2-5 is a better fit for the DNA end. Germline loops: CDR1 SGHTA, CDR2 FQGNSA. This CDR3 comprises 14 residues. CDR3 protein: CASRYTGVEETQYF. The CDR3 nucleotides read TGTGCCAGCAGATATACAGGGGTGGAAGAGACCCAGTACTTC.

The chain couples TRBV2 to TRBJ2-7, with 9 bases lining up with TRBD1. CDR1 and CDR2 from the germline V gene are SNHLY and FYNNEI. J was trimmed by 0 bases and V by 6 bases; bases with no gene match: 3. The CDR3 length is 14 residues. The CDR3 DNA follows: TGTGCCAGCAGGGACAGGGGACTCTCCTACGAGCAGTACTTC. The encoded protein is CASRDRGLSYEQYF.

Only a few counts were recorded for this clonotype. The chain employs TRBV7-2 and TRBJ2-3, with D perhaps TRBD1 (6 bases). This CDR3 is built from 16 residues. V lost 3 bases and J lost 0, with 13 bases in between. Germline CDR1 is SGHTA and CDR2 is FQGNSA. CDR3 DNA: TGTGCCAGCAGCTTTACAGGGACCACTAGCACAGATACGCAGTATTTT. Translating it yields CASSFTGTTSTDTQYF.

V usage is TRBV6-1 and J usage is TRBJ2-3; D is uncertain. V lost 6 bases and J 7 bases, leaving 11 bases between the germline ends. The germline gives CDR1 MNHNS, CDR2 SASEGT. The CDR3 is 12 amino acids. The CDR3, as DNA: TGTGCCAGCAGCCCCCTGACGCATACGCAGTATTTT. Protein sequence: CASSPLTHTQYF.

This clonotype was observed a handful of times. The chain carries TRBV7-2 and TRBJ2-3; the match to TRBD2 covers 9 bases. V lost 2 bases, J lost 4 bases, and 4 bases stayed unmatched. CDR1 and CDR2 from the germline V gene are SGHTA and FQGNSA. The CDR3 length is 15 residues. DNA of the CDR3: TGTGCCAGCAGCTTACTAGCGGGAATATCAGATACGCAGTATTTT. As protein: CASSLLAGISDTQYF.

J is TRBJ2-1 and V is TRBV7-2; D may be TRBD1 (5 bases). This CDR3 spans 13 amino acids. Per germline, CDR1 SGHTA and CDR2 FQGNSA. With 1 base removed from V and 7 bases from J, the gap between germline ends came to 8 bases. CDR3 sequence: CASSLGNRNEQFF. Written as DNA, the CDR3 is TGTGCCAGCAGCTTAGGAAACAGGAATGAGCAGTTCTTC. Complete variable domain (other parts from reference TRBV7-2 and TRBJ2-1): GAGVSQSPSNKVTEKGKDVELRCDPISGHTALYWYRQSLGQGLEFLIYFQGNSAPDKSGLPSDRFSAERTGGSVSTLTIQRTQQEDSAVYLCASSLGNRNEQFFGPGTRLTVL.

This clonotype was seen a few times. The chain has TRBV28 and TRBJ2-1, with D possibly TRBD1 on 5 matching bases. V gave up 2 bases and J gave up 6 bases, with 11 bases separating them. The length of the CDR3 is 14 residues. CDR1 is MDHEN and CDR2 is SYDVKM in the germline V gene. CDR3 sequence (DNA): TGTGCCAGCAGTTTAACTCCAGGGTTCAATGAGCAGTTCTTC. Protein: CASSLTPGFNEQFF.

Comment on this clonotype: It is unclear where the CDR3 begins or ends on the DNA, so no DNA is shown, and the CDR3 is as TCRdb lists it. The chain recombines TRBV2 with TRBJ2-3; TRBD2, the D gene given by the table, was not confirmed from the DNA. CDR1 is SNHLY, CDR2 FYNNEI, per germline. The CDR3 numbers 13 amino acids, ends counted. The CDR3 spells CASILEGTDTQYF.

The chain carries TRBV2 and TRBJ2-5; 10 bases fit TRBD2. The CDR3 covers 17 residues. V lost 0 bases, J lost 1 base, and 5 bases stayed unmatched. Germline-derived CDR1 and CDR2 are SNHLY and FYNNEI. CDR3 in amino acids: CASSEAAGGGPQETQYF. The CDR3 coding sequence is TGTGCCAGCAGTGAAGCAGCGGGAGGGGGCCCCCAAGAGACCCAGTACTTC.

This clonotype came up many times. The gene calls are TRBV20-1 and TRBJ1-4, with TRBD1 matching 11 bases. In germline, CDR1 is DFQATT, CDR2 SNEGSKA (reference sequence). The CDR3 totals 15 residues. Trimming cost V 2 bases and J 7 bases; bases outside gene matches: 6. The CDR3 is CSARKGGTGGEKLFF. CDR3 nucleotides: TGCAGTGCTAGAAAGGGCGGGACAGGGGGTGAAAAACTGTTTTTT.

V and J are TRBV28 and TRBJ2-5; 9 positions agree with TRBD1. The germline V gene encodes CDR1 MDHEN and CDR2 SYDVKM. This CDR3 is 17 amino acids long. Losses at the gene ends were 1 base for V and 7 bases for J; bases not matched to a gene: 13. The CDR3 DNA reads TGTGCCAGCAGTTTATCGACCCTACAGGGGGCGCGCGGGACCCAGTACTTC. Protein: CASSLSTLQGARGTQYF.

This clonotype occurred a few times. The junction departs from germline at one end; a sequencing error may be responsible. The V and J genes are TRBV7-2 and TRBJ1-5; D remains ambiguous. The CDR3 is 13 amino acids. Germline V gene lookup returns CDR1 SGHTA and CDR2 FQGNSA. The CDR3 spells CASSVAGNQPQHF. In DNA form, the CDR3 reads TGTGCCAGCAGCGTAGCTGGCAATCAGCCCCAGCATTTT. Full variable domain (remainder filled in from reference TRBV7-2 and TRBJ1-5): GAGVSQSPSNKVTEKGKDVELRCDPISGHTALYWYRQSLGQGLEFLIYFQGNSAPDKSGLPSDRFSAERTGGSVSTLTIQRTQQEDSAVYLCASSVAGNQPQHFGDGTRLSIL.

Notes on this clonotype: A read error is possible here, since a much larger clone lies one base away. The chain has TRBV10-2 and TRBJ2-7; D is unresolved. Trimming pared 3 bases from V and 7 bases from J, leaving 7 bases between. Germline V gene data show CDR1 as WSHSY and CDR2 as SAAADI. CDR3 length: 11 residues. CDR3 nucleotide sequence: TGCGCCAGCAGTGATTGGGGTGAGCAGTACTTC. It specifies CASSDWGEQYF.

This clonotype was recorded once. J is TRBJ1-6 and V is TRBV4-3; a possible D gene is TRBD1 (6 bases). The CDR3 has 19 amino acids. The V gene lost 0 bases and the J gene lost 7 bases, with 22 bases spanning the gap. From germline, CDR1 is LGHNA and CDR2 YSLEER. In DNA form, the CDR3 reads TGCGCCAGCAGCCAAGAGCTCACAGGGAAGGGTGTTAGGAATTCACCCCTCCACTTT. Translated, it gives CASSQELTGKGVRNSPLHF.

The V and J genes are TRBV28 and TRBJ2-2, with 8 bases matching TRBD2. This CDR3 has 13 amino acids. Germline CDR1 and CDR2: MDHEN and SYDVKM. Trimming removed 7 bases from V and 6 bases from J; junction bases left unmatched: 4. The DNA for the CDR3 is TGTGCCAGCAATGGGCGGGAGGCCGGGGAGCTGTTTTTT. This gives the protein CASNGREAGELFF.

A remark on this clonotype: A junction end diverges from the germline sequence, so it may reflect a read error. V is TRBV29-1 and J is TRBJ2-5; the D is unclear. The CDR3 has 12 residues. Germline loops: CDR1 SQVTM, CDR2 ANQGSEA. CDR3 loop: CGVQAAWETQYF. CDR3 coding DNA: TGCGGCGTTCAGGCTGCGTGGGAGACCCAGTACTTC. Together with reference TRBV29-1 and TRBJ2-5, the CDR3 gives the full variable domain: SAVISQKPSRDICQRGTSLTIQCQVDSQVTMMFWYRQQPGQSLTLIATANQGSEATYESGFVIDKFPISRPNLTFSTLTVSNMSPEDSSIYLCGVQAAWETQYFGPGTRLLVL.

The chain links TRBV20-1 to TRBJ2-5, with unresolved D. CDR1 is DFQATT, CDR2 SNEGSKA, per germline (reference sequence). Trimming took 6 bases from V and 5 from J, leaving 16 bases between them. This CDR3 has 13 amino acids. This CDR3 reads CSAAIWARETQYF. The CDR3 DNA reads TGCAGTGCCGCGATTTGGGCCCGGGAGACCCAGTACTTC.